This TCR beta chain comes out of a study of regulatory T cells in long-lasting Graves disease. Study summary: Graves' patients, diagnosed recently, had received antithyroid drugs under 3 months.

Trimming at V came to 3 bases and at J to 0 bases, leaving 8 bases not matched to a gene. The CDR3 has 17 residues. From germline, CDR1 is LGHDT and CDR2 YNNKEL (reference sequence). iRepertoire HTBI primers and Arm-PCR of CDR3 regions built TCR beta libraries. TCRdb processed the multiplex PCR reads anew with MiXCR; each CDR3 protein has one entry. The sample has approximately 350,000 distinct CDR3 sequences, 15% to 20% seen once. The time point denotes: newly diagnosed GD, antithyroid drugs for less than 3 months. The TCR library was prepared using RNA isolated from PBMCs. In addition, the sample was reused for a study of T cells in Graves' hyperthyroidism and ophthalmopathy.

The sequence was obtained from a man in his forties with Graves disease. The sequencing here drew on peripheral blood mononuclear cells (PBMCs), taken at new diagnosis, from a patient treated with antithyroid drugs. The chain recombines TRBV3-1 with TRBJ1-5; the match to TRBD1 covers 7 bases. CDR3 protein: CASSQGTGVYSNQPQHF. DNA for the CDR3: TGTGCCAGCAGCCAGGGTACAGGGGTTTATAGCAATCAGCCCCAGCATTTT. Based on the CDR3 plus reference TRBV3-1 and TRBJ1-5, the full variable domain is DTAVSQTPKYLVTQMGNDKSIKCEQNLGHDTMYWYKQDSKKFLKIMFSYNNKELIINETVPNRFSPKSPDKAHLNLHINSLELGDSAVYFCASSQGTGVYSNQPQHFGDGTRLSIL.